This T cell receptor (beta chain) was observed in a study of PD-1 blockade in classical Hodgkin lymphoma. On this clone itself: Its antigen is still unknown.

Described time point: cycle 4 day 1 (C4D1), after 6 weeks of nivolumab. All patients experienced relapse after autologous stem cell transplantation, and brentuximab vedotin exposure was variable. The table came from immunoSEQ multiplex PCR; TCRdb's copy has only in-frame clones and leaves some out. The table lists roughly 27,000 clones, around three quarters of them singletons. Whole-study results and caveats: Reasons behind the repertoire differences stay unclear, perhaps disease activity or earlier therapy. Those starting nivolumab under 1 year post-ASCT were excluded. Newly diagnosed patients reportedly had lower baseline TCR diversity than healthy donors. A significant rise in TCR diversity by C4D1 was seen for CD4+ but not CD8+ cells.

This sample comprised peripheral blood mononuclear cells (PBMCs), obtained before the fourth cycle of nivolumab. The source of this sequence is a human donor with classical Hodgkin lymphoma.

CDR3 in amino acids: CASSRLAGRAYEQYF. The CDR3 DNA follows: TGTGCCAGCAGCAGATTAGCGGGCCGGGCCTACGAGCAGTACTTC. The V call is TRBV7-8, the J call TRBJ2-7; 7 bases align to TRBD2. Germline trimming cut 5 bases from V and 2 bases from J; bases unmatched to any gene: 9. The CDR3 spans 15 residues. In germline, CDR1 is SGHVS, CDR2 FQNEAQ.